A single TCR beta chain is shown here with its context. This sample is part of a study of T cell responses to AZD1222 COVID-19 vaccine. The CDR3 covers 14 residues. CDR1 is MNHEY and CDR2 is SMNVEV in the germline V gene (reference sequence). V dropped 5 bases and J dropped 4; count of bases not matched to a gene: 7. Profiling relied on immunoSEQ multiplex PCR, and the TCRdb table lists in-frame clones only, not all of them. This sample yields fewer than 150,000 clones, of which roughly 90% are seen a single time; 14% belongs to the top ten. The TCR comes from an adult in good health. The sample in question was peripheral blood, obtained on day 0 of AZD1222 vaccination. The chain recombines TRBV27 with TRBJ1-2; 7 nucleotides match TRBD1. CDR3 in DNA: TGTGCCAGCAGTCTCTCAGGGGGGCTCTATGGCTACACCTTC. It translates to CASSLSGGLYGYTF.